The 22 T cell receptor beta chains below were found in one sample sequenced in a study of PD-1 blockade in mismatch repair-deficient tumors. Here immunoSEQ multiplex PCR was the method, and the copy in TCRdb shows in-frame clones only, minus some. The sample lists about 39,000 clones; approximately 80% were seen once. Material: PBMCs, obtained 38 to 40 weeks after starting pembrolizumab. All receptors come from an adult with mismatch repair-deficient cancer.

The rearrangement joins TRBV27 to TRBJ2-1, with 8 bases identical to TRBD2. The CDR3 is 18 amino acids. Per the germline V gene, CDR1 is MNHEY and CDR2 is SMNVEV (reference sequence). V lost 0 bases and J lost 1; bases outside the gene matches: 8. The CDR3 loop is CASSLSGWASGSYNEQFF. The CDR3 DNA sequence: TGTGCCAGCAGTTTATCGGGGTGGGCTAGCGGGTCCTACAATGAGCAGTTCTTC.

The V gene is TRBV7-3, the J gene TRBJ2-6; the D is unclear. The CDR3 loop spans 15 amino acids. Germline CDR1 and CDR2: SGHTA and FQGTGA. Deletions cut 5 bases from V and 3 bases from J, with 11 bases between. The CDR3 DNA sequence: TGTGCCAGCAGCCCCCATTCGGGTGGGGCCAACGTCCTGACTTTC. Translating it yields CASSPHSGGANVLTF.

The chain recombines TRBV9 with TRBJ1-1, with D possibly matching TRBD1 (5 bases). The CDR3 sequence is 15 residues long. Germline CDR1 is SGDLS and CDR2 is YYNGEE. Between the trimmed V and J ends, which lost 1 base and 8 bases, there was a span of 18 bases. The CDR3 loop reads CASSVNSGQPTEAFF. CDR3 bases: TGTGCCAGCAGCGTAAATTCAGGACAACCAACAGAAGCTTTCTTT.

The V and J genes are TRBV9 and TRBJ1-2, with 10 bases aligning to TRBD1. J lost 4 bases, V lost 4 bases, and 7 bases had no gene match. There are 15 residues in the CDR3. Germline V gene lookup returns CDR1 SGDLS and CDR2 YYNGEE. Here the CDR3 reads CASSIMTGGSYGYTF. The CDR3 coding sequence is TGTGCCAGCAGCATAATGACAGGGGGCAGCTATGGCTACACCTTC.

DNA of the CDR3: TGTGCCAGCAGTCTCCGGACAGGGGGCATTGAAAAACTGTTTTTT. Translated, it gives CASSLRTGGIEKLFF. The V and J genes are TRBV28 and TRBJ1-4, with TRBD1 matching over 11 bases. CDR3 length: 15 amino acids. Germline CDR1 reads MDHEN; CDR2 reads SYDVKM. V gave up 5 bases and J gave up 7 bases; unmatched junction bases: 6. The variable domain in full, completed from reference TRBV28 and TRBJ1-4, reads DVKVTQSSRYLVKRTGEKVFLECVQDMDHENMFWYRQDPGLGLRLIYFSYDVKMKEKGDIPEGYSVSREKKERFSLILESASTNQTSMYLCASSLRTGGIEKLFFGSGTQLSVL.

By frequency in the sample, this clone is medium-sized (0.01 to 0.1%). V is TRBV11-2 and J is TRBJ1-2, with TRBD1 as a possible D gene (6 bases). Trimming shortened V by 4 bases and J by 4 bases, and 19 bases separated the two germline ends. Germline V gene lookup returns CDR1 SGHAT and CDR2 FQNNGV. The CDR3 length is 16 residues. CDR3 amino acids: CASSSRLTGSSYGYTF. In DNA, the CDR3 is TGTGCCAGCAGCTCAAGATTGACAGGATCCTCCTATGGCTACACCTTC.

The chain employs TRBV18 and TRBJ1-1; no clear D gene. CDR1 is KGHSH, CDR2 LQKENI, per germline. The CDR3 is 14 residues long. Trimming removed 1 base from V and 1 base from J, with 7 bases in between. CDR3 bases: TGTGCCAGCTCACCACTTCCTTCGAACACTGAAGCTTTCTTT. This translates into CASSPLPSNTEAFF.

The chain couples TRBV7-9 to TRBJ1-2; TRBD1 matches at 7 bases. The CDR3 spans 17 residues. From germline, CDR1 is SEHNR and CDR2 FQNEAQ (reference sequence). V trimming: 6 bases; J trimming: 3 bases; junction bases outside the gene matches: 16. CDR3 coding DNA: TGTGCCAGCAGGCCTAGTGAAAGGACAGGAGCTCACTATGGCTACACCTTC. It specifies CASRPSERTGAHYGYTF. Full variable domain (remainder filled in from reference TRBV7-9 and TRBJ1-2): DTGVSQNPRHKITKRGQNVTFRCDPISEHNRLYWYRQTLGQGPEFLTYFQNEAQLEKSRLLSDRFSAERPKGSFSTLEIQRTEQGDSAMYLCASRPSERTGAHYGYTFGSGTRLTVV.

The chain carries TRBV5-1 and TRBJ2-4; 11 bases are a match to TRBD1. The CDR3 runs to 16 residues. With 5 bases clipped from V and 7 bases from J, the junction kept 11 bases outside the gene matches. The germline V gene has CDR1 SGHRS and CDR2 YFSETQ. The CDR3, as DNA: TGCGCCAGCAGTGACCCGGGACAGGGGGTCGGGAACATTCAGTACTTC. This sequence encodes CASSDPGQGVGNIQYF.

The V gene is TRBV4-2, the J gene TRBJ1-5, with unresolved D. Germline V CDR1 and CDR2: LGHNA, YNFKEQ. The CDR3 is 15 amino acids. V lost 6 bases and J 7 bases, leaving 19 bases between the germline ends. CDR3 loop: CASRASGMGDQPQHF. CDR3 DNA: TGTGCCAGCAGGGCGTCGGGGATGGGTGACCAGCCCCAGCATTTT.

V and J are TRBV7-9 and TRBJ1-1, with TRBD1 matching 7 bases. Unmatched junction bases numbered 8, after V lost 5 bases and J lost 11 bases. Per the germline V gene, CDR1 is SEHNR and CDR2 is FQNEAQ (reference sequence). This CDR3 is built from 12 residues. The CDR3 reads CASSPTGSLAFF. CDR3 in DNA: TGTGCCAGCAGCCCGACAGGGTCATTGGCTTTCTTT.

The CDR3 DNA sequence: TGTGCCAGCAGCGCACCCAGGGGTCAATTGGGCACCGGGGAGCTGTTTTTT. Protein: CASSAPRGQLGTGELFF. V is TRBV9 and J is TRBJ2-2; a possible D gene is TRBD1 (6 bases). CDR3 length: 17 amino acids. Germline V gives CDR1 SGDLS, CDR2 YYNGEE. V was shortened by 3 bases and J by 4 bases, with 19 bases between the two germline ends.

The gene calls are TRBV7-2 and TRBJ1-1; D might be TRBD1 (6 bases). Trimming removed 6 bases from V and 3 bases from J, with 14 bases in between. This CDR3 has 14 residues. Germline V gene lookup returns CDR1 SGHTA and CDR2 FQGNSA. This CDR3 reads CASRVGGRDTEAFF. The CDR3 coding sequence is TGTGCCAGCAGGGTGGGGGGGCGCGACACTGAAGCTTTCTTT.

The rearrangement uses TRBV6-5 and TRBJ2-7; 8 bases line up with TRBD2. CDR1 and CDR2 from the germline V gene are MNHEY and SVGAGI. V lost 3 bases, J lost 2 bases, and 6 bases stayed unmatched. The CDR3 length is 15 residues. The CDR3 here is CASSYSGGPTYEQYF. The CDR3 coding sequence is TGTGCCAGCAGTTATTCGGGAGGGCCCACCTACGAGCAGTACTTC.

This clone has a single count. J is TRBJ2-2 and V is TRBV28; 9 bases fit TRBD1. Trimming took 5 bases from V and 8 from J; bases not matched to a gene: 12. CDR1 is MDHEN and CDR2 is SYDVKM in the germline V gene. The CDR3 consists of 16 residues. The CDR3 spells CASSVPGQGLPGELFF. The CDR3 nucleotides are TGTGCCAGCAGTGTCCCGGGACAGGGTTTGCCAGGGGAGCTGTTTTTT.

This rearrangement joins TRBV12-1 to TRBJ1-2. TRBV12-1 is termed a pseudogene. CDR3 length: 14 amino acids. CDR3 sequence reads: CASSFTEVPYGYTF. CDR3 in DNA: TGTGCCAGCAGCTTTACGGAGGTGCCCTATGGCTACACCTTC.

The V gene is TRBV27, the J gene TRBJ1-2, with 8 bases identical to TRBD1. Unmatched junction bases numbered 10, after V lost 5 bases and J lost 5 bases. The CDR3 has 15 amino acids. The germline CDR1 and CDR2 sequences are MNHEY and SMNVEV (reference sequence). CDR3 sequence: CASSPYGQGRYGYTF. The DNA for the CDR3 is TGTGCCAGCAGTCCATACGGACAGGGACGTTATGGCTACACCTTC.

V and J are TRBV18 and TRBJ2-3; 10 bases match TRBD2. The CDR3 covers 15 residues. Per the germline V gene, CDR1 is KGHSH and CDR2 is LQKENI. V dropped 3 bases and J dropped 4; count of bases not matched to a gene: 4. The CDR3 coding sequence is TGTGCCAGCTCACCGCTAGCGGGAGTGGCAGATACGCAGTATTTT. Its translation: CASSPLAGVADTQYF.

CDR3 in DNA: TGTGCCAGCACTGTTCAGGGGAAGGGTTATGGCTACACCTTC. Translating gives CASTVQGKGYGYTF. The rearrangement links TRBV28 to TRBJ1-2, with D tentatively TRBD1 (6 bases). Germline assignment: CDR1 MDHEN and CDR2 SYDVKM. There are 14 residues in the CDR3. V lost 7 bases to trimming and J lost 5 bases, with 17 bases between them.

The rearrangement uses TRBV27 and TRBJ2-6, with 8 bases identical to TRBD1. The CDR3 sequence is 16 residues long. Germline values: CDR1 MNHEY, CDR2 SMNVEV (reference sequence). V shed 6 bases and J 2 bases; nucleotides not matched to a gene: 6. The CDR3: CASSLGTGPGANVLTF. CDR3 DNA sequence: TGTGCCAGCAGCCTCGGGACAGGACCTGGGGCCAACGTCCTGACTTTC.

The chain links TRBV27 to TRBJ2-1; 9 bases are shared with TRBD2. The germline gives CDR1 MNHEY, CDR2 SMNVEV (reference sequence). There are 14 residues in the CDR3. The V segment lost 8 bases and the J segment 3 bases; nucleotides outside the gene matches: 5. The CDR3 DNA is TGTGCCAGCTCTCTAGCGGGGAACTACAATGAGCAGTTCTTC. It is translated as CASSLAGNYNEQFF.

This chain joins TRBV9 and TRBJ2-5; TRBD2 agrees at 12 bases. This CDR3 has 17 residues. V lost 1 base, J lost 3 bases, and 7 bases stayed unmatched. Germline V gene sequence: CDR1 SGDLS, CDR2 YYNGEE. The CDR3 loop reads CASSVSLAGGGEETQYF. The CDR3 DNA reads TGTGCCAGCAGCGTATCACTAGCGGGAGGAGGAGAAGAGACCCAGTACTTC.